This TCR beta chain was captured by sequencing in a study of blood T cell repertoires in COVID-19 (dated by TCRdb to about 2020). With respect to the entire study: Samples covering the acute and convalescent phases of COVID-19 were provided by collaborators in the United States, Italy and Spain. The samples were drawn from two sources: the first 160 participants of the ongoing ImmuneRACE study, and 1,200 or so subjects contributed by 6 global collaborators. A de-identified subject ID, COVID-19 status, age in years and sex were almost always included in the sample metadata. Deeply sampled blood TCRbeta repertoires from subjects exposed to, actively infected with, or recovered from COVID-19 were included in the dataset. A freely available public database, intended as a resource for researchers studying the immune response to SARS-CoV-2, is where the repertoires were released. Where available, HLA class I and class II types were taken from metadata supplied by the sample provider and were not determined by assay-based typing. The material from the prospective study consisted of cDNA or gDNA derived from T cells, B-cell-depleted T cells, or PBMCs.

TCRbeta CDR3 regions were amplified from genomic DNA using the immunoSEQ Assay, a bias-controlled multiplex PCR. As for the original processing: Nucleated cell counts per sample were estimated from amplification of reference gene primers within the assay. To quantify the absolute abundance of each unique TCRbeta CDR3 rearrangement, sequence reads were collapsed and filtered. For each sample, productive Simpson clonality was calculated as the square root of Simpson's diversity index across productive rearrangements. Imported from immuneACCESS, the table was reduced by TCRdb to in-frame sequences with V and J called. These copies leave out some clones; in studies compared against another copy, an unresolved V gene accounts for under half, and the cause of the remainder is not known. Clonal size and the V and J genes are those of that table, whereas D and trimming came from the DNA. This sample is represented by about 170,000 clones; more than 75% of them were singletons. More than 2% of the sample lies in the top ten.

Including the terminal cysteine and phenylalanine, the CDR3 comprises 18 residues. Only the CDR3 DNA stays, 54 bases, in frame from base 1. Clipping removes 3 bases from V and 1 base from J, with 9 as the unmatched junction base count. Taken from the germline V gene (reference sequence), the CDR1 and CDR2 loops are LNHDA and SQIVND. Results and caveats for the whole study, not just this receptor: Clinical and demographic metadata were provided uncurated, with the amount varying by source and participant.

Samples from volunteer blood donors who had recovered from COVID-19 were contributed by a second Seattle source. Whole blood was collected in K2EDTA tubes by collaborating institutions according to the institutions' own protocols. Collaborator samples were shipped for TCRbeta analysis as frozen whole blood, isolated PBMCs, or DNA extracted from either sample type. Note on this clone: There is no known antigen for this receptor. Qualities for individual bases were not recorded, and no much larger clone is one base off.

Sequenced sample: peripheral blood. The receptor was derived from a middle-aged man who had recovered from COVID-19. The chain couples TRBV19 to TRBJ2-6, with 7 bases in between that match TRBD1. The CDR3 in this case is CASSISDRVRSGANVLTF. DNA sequence: TGTGCCAGTAGTATCTCCGACAGGGTGAGATCTGGGGCCAACGTCCTGACTTTC.